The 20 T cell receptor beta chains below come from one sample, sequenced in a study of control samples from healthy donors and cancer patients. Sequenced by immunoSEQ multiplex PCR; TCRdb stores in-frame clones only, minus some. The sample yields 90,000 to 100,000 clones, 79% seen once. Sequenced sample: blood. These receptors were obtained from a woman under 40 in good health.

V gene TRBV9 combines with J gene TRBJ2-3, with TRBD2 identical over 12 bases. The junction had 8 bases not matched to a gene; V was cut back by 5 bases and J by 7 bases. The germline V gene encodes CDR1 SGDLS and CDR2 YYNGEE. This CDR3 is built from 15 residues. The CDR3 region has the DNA TGTGCCAGCAGGGCGACTAGCGGGGGAGCGAATACGCAGTATTTT. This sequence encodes CASRATSGGANTQYF. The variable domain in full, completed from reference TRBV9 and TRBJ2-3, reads DSGVTQTPKHLITATGQRVTLRCSPRSGDLSVYWYQQSLDQGLQFLIQYYNGEERAKGNILERFSAQQFPDLHSELNLSSLELGDSALYFCASRATSGGANTQYFGPGTRLTVL.

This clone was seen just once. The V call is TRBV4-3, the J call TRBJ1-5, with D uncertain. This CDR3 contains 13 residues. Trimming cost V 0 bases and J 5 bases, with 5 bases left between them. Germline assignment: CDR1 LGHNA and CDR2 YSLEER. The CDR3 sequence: CASSQDQDQPQHF. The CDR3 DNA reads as TGCGCCAGCAGCCAAGATCAGGATCAGCCCCAGCATTTT.

The CDR3 loop is CACTRTGDYGYTF. CDR3 DNA sequence: TGTGCCTGTACCCGGACAGGAGATTATGGCTACACCTTC. The V and J genes are TRBV30 and TRBJ1-2; 7 bases line up with TRBD1. Germline CDR1 and CDR2: GTSNPN and SVGIG (reference sequence). The CDR3 is made up of 13 amino acids. The V gene end was trimmed by 6 bases and the J gene end by 5 bases; junction bases not matched to a gene: 9.

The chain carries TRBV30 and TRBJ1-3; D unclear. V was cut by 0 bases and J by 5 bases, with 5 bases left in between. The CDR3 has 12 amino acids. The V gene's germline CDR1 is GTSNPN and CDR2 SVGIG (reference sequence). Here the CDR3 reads CAWSVPRNTIYF. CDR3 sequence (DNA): TGTGCCTGGAGTGTACCCAGAAACACCATATATTTT.

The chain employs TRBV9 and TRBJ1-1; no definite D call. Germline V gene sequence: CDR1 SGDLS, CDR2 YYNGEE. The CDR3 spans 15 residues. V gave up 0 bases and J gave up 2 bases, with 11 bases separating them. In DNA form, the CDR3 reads TGTGCCAGCAGCGTAGACGGAAACAGAAACACTGAAGCTTTCTTT. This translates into CASSVDGNRNTEAFF.

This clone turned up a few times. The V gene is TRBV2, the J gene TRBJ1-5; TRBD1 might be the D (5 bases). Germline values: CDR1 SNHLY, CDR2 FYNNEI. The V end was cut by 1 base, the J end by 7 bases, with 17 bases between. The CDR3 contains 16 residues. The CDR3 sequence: CASSEGQGGVTQPQHF. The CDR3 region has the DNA TGTGCCAGCAGTGAAGGTCAGGGCGGGGTAACGCAGCCCCAGCATTTT.

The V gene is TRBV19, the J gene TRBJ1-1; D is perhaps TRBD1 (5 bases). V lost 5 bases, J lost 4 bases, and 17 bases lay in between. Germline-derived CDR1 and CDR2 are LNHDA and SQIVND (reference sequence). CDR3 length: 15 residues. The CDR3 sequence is CASSSNFGGVTEAFF. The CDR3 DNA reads TGTGCCAGTAGTTCCAACTTTGGAGGGGTCACTGAAGCTTTCTTT.

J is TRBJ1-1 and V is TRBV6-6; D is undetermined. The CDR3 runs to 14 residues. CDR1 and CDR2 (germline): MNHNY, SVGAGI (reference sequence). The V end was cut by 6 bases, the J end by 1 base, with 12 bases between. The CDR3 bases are TGTGCCAGCAGAACCGGACCGTGGAACACTGAAGCTTTCTTT. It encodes CASRTGPWNTEAFF.

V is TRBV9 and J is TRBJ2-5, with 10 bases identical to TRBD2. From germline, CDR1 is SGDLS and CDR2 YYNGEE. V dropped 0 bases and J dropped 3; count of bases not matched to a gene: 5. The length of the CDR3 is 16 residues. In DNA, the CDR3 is TGTGCCAGCAGCGTAGGGGACACTAGCGGGGAAGAGACCCAGTACTTC. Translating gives CASSVGDTSGEETQYF.

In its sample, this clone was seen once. CDR3 sequence: CSGGTGVYGYTF. The CDR3 DNA sequence: TGCAGCGGGGGAACAGGGGTCTATGGCTACACCTTC. The chain links TRBV29-1 to TRBJ1-2, with 7 nucleotides matching TRBD1. The CDR3 extends over 12 amino acids. Trimming at V came to 7 bases and at J to 4 bases, leaving 6 bases not matched to a gene. Germline V lookup: CDR1 SQVTM, CDR2 ANQGSEA.

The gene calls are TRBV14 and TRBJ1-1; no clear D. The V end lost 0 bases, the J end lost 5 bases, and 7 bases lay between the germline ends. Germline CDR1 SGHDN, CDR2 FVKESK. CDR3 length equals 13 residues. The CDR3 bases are TGTGCCAGCAGCCAAGATCCCTTTACTGAAGCTTTCTTT. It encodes CASSQDPFTEAFF.

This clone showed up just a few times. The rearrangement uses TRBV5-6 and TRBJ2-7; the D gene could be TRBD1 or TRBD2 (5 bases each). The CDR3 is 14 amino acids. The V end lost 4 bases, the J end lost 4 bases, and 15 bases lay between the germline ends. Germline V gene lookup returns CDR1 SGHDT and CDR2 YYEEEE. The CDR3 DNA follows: TGTGCCAGCAGCCTCCCGGGGACCAGTTACGAGCAGTACTTC. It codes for CASSLPGTSYEQYF.

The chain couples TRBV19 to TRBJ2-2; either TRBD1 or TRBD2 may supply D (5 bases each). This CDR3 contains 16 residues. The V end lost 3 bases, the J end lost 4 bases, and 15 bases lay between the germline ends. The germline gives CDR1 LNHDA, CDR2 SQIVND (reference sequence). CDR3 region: CASSIGWGYTTGELFF. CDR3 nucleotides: TGTGCCAGTAGTATCGGCTGGGGGTATACCACCGGGGAGCTGTTTTTT.

CDR3 residues: CASSARGAGELFF. CDR3 DNA sequence: TGTGCCAGCAGTGCCAGGGGGGCCGGGGAGCTGTTTTTT. The rearrangement joins TRBV2 to TRBJ2-2; D is perhaps TRBD1 (7 bases). This CDR3 comprises 13 residues. Germline V gene sequence: CDR1 SNHLY, CDR2 FYNNEI. The germline V and J ends were trimmed by 4 bases and 6 bases, with 9 bases remaining between them. Supplemented by reference TRBV2 and TRBJ2-2, the full variable domain reads EPEVTQTPSHQVTQMGQEVILRCVPISNHLYFYWYRQILGQKVEFLVSFYNNEISEKSEIFDDQFSVERPDGSNFTLKIRSTKLEDSAMYFCASSARGAGELFFGEGSRLTVL.

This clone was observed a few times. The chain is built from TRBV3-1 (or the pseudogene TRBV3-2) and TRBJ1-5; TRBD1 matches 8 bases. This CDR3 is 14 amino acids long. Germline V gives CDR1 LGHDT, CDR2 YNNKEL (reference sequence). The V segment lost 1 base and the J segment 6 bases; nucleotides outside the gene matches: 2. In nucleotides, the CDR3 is TGTGCCAGCAGCCAAGGGACAGGGAGTCAGCCCCAGCATTTT. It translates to CASSQGTGSQPQHF.

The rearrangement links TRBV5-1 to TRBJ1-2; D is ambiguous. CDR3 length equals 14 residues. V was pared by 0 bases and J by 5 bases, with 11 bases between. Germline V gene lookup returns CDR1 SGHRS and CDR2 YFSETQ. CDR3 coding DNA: TGCGCCAGCAGCTTGGTTCCAGGAGAGTATGGCTACACCTTC. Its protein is CASSLVPGEYGYTF. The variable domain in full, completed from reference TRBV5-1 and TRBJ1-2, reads KAGVTQTPRYLIKTRGQQVTLSCSPISGHRSVSWYQQTPGQGLQFLFEYFSETQRNKGNFPGRFSGRQFSNSRSEMNVSTLELGDSALYLCASSLVPGEYGYTFGSGTRLTVV.

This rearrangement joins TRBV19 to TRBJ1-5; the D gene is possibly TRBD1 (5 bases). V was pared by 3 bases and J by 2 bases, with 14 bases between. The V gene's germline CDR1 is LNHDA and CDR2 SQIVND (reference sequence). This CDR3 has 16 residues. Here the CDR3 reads CASSMRGGTGNQPQHF. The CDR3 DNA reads TGTGCCAGTAGTATGAGGGGAGGTACAGGCAATCAGCCCCAGCATTTT.

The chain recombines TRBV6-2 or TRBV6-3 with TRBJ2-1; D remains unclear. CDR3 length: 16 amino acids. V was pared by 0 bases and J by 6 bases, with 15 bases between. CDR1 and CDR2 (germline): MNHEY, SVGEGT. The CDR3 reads CASSYSVLTTINEQFF. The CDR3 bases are TGTGCCAGCAGTTACTCGGTACTTACTACTATCAATGAGCAGTTCTTC.

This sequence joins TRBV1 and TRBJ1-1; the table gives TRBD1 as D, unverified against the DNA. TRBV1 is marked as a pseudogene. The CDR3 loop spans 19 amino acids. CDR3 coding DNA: TGCACCAGCAGCCTACCGACGATACCGGGGACAGGGTCTCACACTGAAGCTTTCTTT. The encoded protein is CTSSLPTIPGTGSHTEAFF.

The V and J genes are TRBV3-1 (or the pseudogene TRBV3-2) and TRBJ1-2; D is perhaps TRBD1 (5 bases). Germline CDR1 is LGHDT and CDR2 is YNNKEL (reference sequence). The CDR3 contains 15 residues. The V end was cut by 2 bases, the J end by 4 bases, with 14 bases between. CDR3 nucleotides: TGTGCCAGCAGCCAAAACTCCGGGACCCTCTATGGCTACACCTTC. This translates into CASSQNSGTLYGYTF.